This record concerns one T cell receptor beta chain sequence. Its antigen is still unknown. The data stem from a study of cytomegalovirus exposure and HLA in healthy donors. General observations from the study: Per a later analysis, 15,000 to 20,000 TCR beta sequences showed association with HLA alleles at 0.05 false discovery rate.

Both 60 Vbeta primers and 13 Jbeta primers went into the PCR. The assay was immunoSEQ multiplex PCR, and TCRdb's table has in-frame clones only and misses some. The sample has over 95,000 clones; 77% are singletons. All donors participated as healthy donors of bone marrow. CDR3 size: 13 residues. CDR1 and CDR2 from the germline V gene are LNHDA and SQIVND (reference sequence). Unmatched junction bases numbered 3, after V lost 7 bases and J lost 3 bases. The sequence was obtained from a man aged 35 to 55 in good health and CMV-seropositive. This chain uses TRBV19 with TRBJ1-3, with 7 nucleotides matching TRBD1. Source material: PBMCs. CDR3 sequence: CASTYRGGNTIYF. The CDR3 DNA sequence: TGTGCCAGTACTTACAGGGGTGGAAACACCATATATTTT.